These 17 T cell receptor beta chains share one sample of origin, sequenced in a study of T cell responses to AZD1222 COVID-19 vaccine. The data were produced by immunoSEQ multiplex PCR, yet TCRdb's version contains in-frame clones alone and is incomplete. This sample has around 100,000 clones, with about 86% found just once. The sample here was peripheral blood, taken on day 0 of AZD1222 vaccination. Receptor source: an adult in good health.

CDR3 loop: CASSPVHAEQYF. The CDR3, as DNA: TGTGCCAGCAGCCCCGTTCACGCCGAGCAGTACTTC. The chain carries TRBV6-2 or TRBV6-3 and TRBJ2-7; D remains unclear. This CDR3 comprises 12 residues. Germline-derived CDR1 and CDR2 are MNHEY and SVGEGT. The germline V and J ends were trimmed by 6 bases and 6 bases, with 12 bases remaining between them.

The chain recombines TRBV7-9 with TRBJ2-1; possible D gene TRBD2, 5 bases. Germline V gene sequence: CDR1 SEHNR, CDR2 FQNEAQ (reference sequence). The V and J ends lost 5 bases and 8 bases respectively, with 7 bases between them. This CDR3 is 11 amino acids long. CDR3 loop: CASSPSYEQFF. The DNA of the CDR3 is TGTGCCAGCAGCCCTAGCTATGAGCAGTTCTTC.

The chain combines TRBV5-1 with TRBJ1-2; D is ambiguous. The CDR3 sequence is 12 residues long. V lost 1 base and J lost 7, with 8 bases in between. Per the germline V gene, CDR1 is SGHRS and CDR2 is YFSETQ. The CDR3 DNA sequence: TGCGCCAGCAGCTTGCTAGGGCGTGGCTACACCTTC. This codes for CASSLLGRGYTF.

This clone is a singleton in its sample. The V gene is TRBV9, the J gene TRBJ2-5, with a weak D call TRBD2 (7 bases). The ends were cut back, 0 bases at V and 8 bases at J, with 14 bases in the middle. Germline V gene lookup returns CDR1 SGDLS and CDR2 YYNGEE. The CDR3 is 14 amino acids. Written as DNA, the CDR3 is TGTGCCAGCAGCGTAGCTGGCGGGGGCGGTACCCAGTACTTC. Its translation: CASSVAGGGGTQYF.

This chain uses TRBV19 with TRBJ1-5; D uncertain. This CDR3 has 17 amino acids. The germline V gene encodes CDR1 LNHDA and CDR2 SQIVND (reference sequence). Deletions cut 7 bases from V and 3 bases from J, with 22 bases between. The CDR3 nucleotides read TGTGCCAGTATTGGGCCCGGGCTGGGCGTAAACAATCAGCCCCAGCATTTT. It codes for CASIGPGLGVNNQPQHF.

This rearrangement joins TRBV9 to TRBJ1-1; no firm D call. The CDR3 consists of 12 residues. V lost 3 bases and J 7 bases, leaving 10 bases between the germline ends. Germline CDR1 SGDLS, CDR2 YYNGEE. The CDR3 region is CASSEVVGEAFF. CDR3 DNA: TGTGCCAGCAGCGAGGTCGTTGGTGAAGCTTTCTTT.

The V call is TRBV15, the J call TRBJ2-7, with no clear D. This CDR3 is 13 amino acids long. The germline V gene encodes CDR1 LNHNV and CDR2 YYDKDF (reference sequence). V was pared by 0 bases and J by 4 bases, with 7 bases between. Here the CDR3 reads CATSRDLPYEQYF. The CDR3, as DNA: TGTGCCACCAGCAGAGATCTCCCTTACGAGCAGTACTTC.

This CDR3 is CASRYPNTGELFF. In DNA form, the CDR3 reads TGTGCCAGCAGGTACCCGAACACCGGGGAGCTGTTTTTT. The J gene is TRBJ2-2, the V gene TRBV12-3 or TRBV12-4; D remains ambiguous. This CDR3 has 13 amino acids. Trimming left V 6 bases short and J 0 bases short, with 5 bases between.

J is TRBJ2-3 and V is TRBV5-6; D unresolved. Germline lookup yields CDR1 SGHDT and CDR2 YYEEEE. The CDR3 is 14 amino acids. V lost 1 base and J lost 0, with 6 bases in between. CDR3 sequence: CASSLTGSTDTQYF. Here the CDR3 DNA reads TGTGCCAGCAGCTTGACCGGTAGCACAGATACGCAGTATTTT. Looking up the rest from reference TRBV5-6 and TRBJ2-3 gives the full variable domain: DAGVTQSPTHLIKTRGQQVTLRCSPKSGHDTVSWYQQALGQGPQFIFQYYEEEERQRGNFPDRFSGHQFPNYSSELNVNALLLGDSALYLCASSLTGSTDTQYFGPGTRLTVL.

This clone was detected a few times. The gene calls are TRBV13 and TRBJ2-1; 8 bases line up with TRBD1. The CDR3 has 14 amino acids. Trimming cost V 5 bases and J 5 bases; bases outside gene matches: 5. Germline assignment: CDR1 PRHDT and CDR2 FYEKMQ (reference sequence). This CDR3 is CASSARTGNNEQFF. CDR3 nucleotide sequence: TGTGCCAGCAGCGCAAGGACAGGGAACAATGAGCAGTTCTTC.

The J gene is TRBJ2-7, the V gene TRBV18, with 13 nucleotides matching TRBD2. This CDR3 region has 15 residues. Germline V CDR1 and CDR2: KGHSH, LQKENI. With 6 bases clipped from V and 2 bases from J, the junction kept 4 bases outside the gene matches. CDR3 bases: TGTGCCAGCTCGCCAGGACTAGCGGGGGCCTACGAGCAGTACTTC. Protein product: CASSPGLAGAYEQYF. The whole variable domain, remainder taken from reference TRBV18 and TRBJ2-7, is NAGVMQNPRHLVRRRGQEARLRCSPMKGHSHVYWYRQLPEEGLKFMVYLQKENIIDESGMPKERFSAEFPKEGPSILRIQQVVRGDSAAYFCASSPGLAGAYEQYFGPGTRLTVT.

The chain employs TRBV2 and TRBJ2-7; possibly TRBD1 for D (5 bases). Germline V gives CDR1 SNHLY, CDR2 FYNNEI. The CDR3 spans 14 residues. V shed 6 bases and J shed 2 bases, with 14 bases lying between them. CDR3 loop: CASRDSLQAYEQYF. The CDR3 DNA is TGTGCCAGCAGAGACAGCCTGCAAGCCTACGAGCAGTACTTC.

CDR3 in amino acids: CASSKTGTGSSSYTF. CDR3 DNA sequence: TGTGCCAGCAGTAAAACCGGGACAGGGTCATCTAGCTACACCTTC. The chain links TRBV27 to TRBJ1-2; 9 bases are shared with TRBD1. Trimming removed 5 bases from V and 9 bases from J; junction bases left unmatched: 13. This CDR3 has 15 amino acids. CDR1 and CDR2 from the germline V gene are MNHEY and SMNVEV (reference sequence).

This chain joins TRBV5-6 and TRBJ1-5; 9 bases agree with TRBD1. Losses at the gene ends were 3 bases for V and 3 bases for J; bases not matched to a gene: 7. This CDR3 spans 16 amino acids. Germline assignment: CDR1 SGHDT and CDR2 YYEEEE. The CDR3 DNA sequence: TGTGCCAGCAGCTCTACCGGGACAGGGAACAATCAGCCCCAGCATTTT. Translation gives CASSSTGTGNNQPQHF.

The chain recombines TRBV6-1 with TRBJ2-2; D not certain. With 3 bases removed from V and 2 bases from J, the gap between germline ends came to 7 bases. In germline, CDR1 is MNHNS, CDR2 SASEGT. This CDR3 spans 14 amino acids. The CDR3 region is CASSDQGNTGELFF. CDR3 DNA: TGTGCCAGCAGTGATCAAGGCAACACCGGGGAGCTGTTTTTT.

The V and J genes are TRBV27 and TRBJ1-2, with TRBD1 as a possible D gene (6 bases). V lost 4 bases and J lost 3, with 12 bases in between. The CDR3 consists of 14 residues. Germline CDR1 is MNHEY and CDR2 is SMNVEV (reference sequence). The DNA for the CDR3 is TGTGCCAGCAGTTCTACAGGGAGGTACTATGGCTACACCTTC. This codes for CASSSTGRYYGYTF.

This clone was observed a few times. The rearrangement uses TRBV11-2 and TRBJ2-1; 9 bases agree with TRBD1. CDR3 length: 15 residues. The germline CDR1 and CDR2 sequences are SGHAT and FQNNGV. Losses at the gene ends were 3 bases for V and 7 bases for J; bases not matched to a gene: 7. The CDR3 bases are TGTGCCAGCAGCTTGTACAGGGGGCTGTCAAATGAGCAGTTCTTC. Encoded protein: CASSLYRGLSNEQFF.